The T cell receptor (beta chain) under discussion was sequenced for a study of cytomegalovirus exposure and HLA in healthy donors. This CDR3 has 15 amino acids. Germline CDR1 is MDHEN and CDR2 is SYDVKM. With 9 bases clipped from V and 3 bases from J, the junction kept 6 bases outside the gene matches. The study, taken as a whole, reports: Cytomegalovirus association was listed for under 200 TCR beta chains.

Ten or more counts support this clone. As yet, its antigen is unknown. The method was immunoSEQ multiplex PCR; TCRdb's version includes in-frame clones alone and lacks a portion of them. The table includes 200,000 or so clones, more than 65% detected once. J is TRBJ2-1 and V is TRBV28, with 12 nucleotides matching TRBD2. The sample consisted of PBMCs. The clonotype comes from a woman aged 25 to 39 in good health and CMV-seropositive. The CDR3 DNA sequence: TGTGCCAGTCGGACTAGCGGGGCCCTCTACAATGAGCAGTTCTTC. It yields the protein CASRTSGALYNEQFF.